Listed below are T cell receptor beta chains from one sample, sequenced in a study of blood T cell repertoires in COVID-19. The data were produced by immunoSEQ multiplex PCR, yet TCRdb's version contains in-frame clones alone and is incomplete. The table shows approximately 75,000 clones, with 74% occurring only once. The sequencing sample was made of peripheral blood. Receptor source: a human donor with acute or convalescent COVID-19. The donor label of this sample is uncertain. Both conserved end residues are part of each CDR3. Each record gives: J gene, D gene, V gene, CDR3 protein. D genes are given only for firm matches.

TRBJ1-5	.	TRBV7-9	CASSSVTGGQPQHF
TRBJ1-5	.	TRBV15	CATSQQHNQPQHF
TRBJ2-1	.	TRBV6-2/TRBV6-3	CASSYVLVSNEQFF
TRBJ2-2	TRBD2	TRBV2	CASSTTGLAGAGELFF
TRBJ1-6	TRBD1	TRBV2	CASSERQGDSSPLHF
TRBJ2-7	TRBD1	TRBV28	CASSTNLFDGQGVVSYEQYF
TRBJ1-4	TRBD1	TRBV6-5	CASSSTGEEGEKLFF
TRBJ1-4	TRBD1	TRBV3-1/TRBV3-2	CASSPHRGGNEKLFF
TRBJ1-2	.	TRBV6-5	CASSYPGARGYTF
TRBJ2-1	TRBD2	TRBV3-1/TRBV3-2	CASSPLTGGSYNEQFF
TRBJ2-1	TRBD1	TRBV24-1	CATSERDSEQFF
TRBJ2-3	.	TRBV5-1	CASSLVLSTDTQYF
TRBJ2-1	TRBD2	TRBV5-4	CASRPIRGSYNEQFF
TRBJ2-1	TRBD1	TRBV27	CASSSGQEWGNEQFF
TRBJ1-5	.	TRBV5-1	CASSSGTSFSSNQPQHF
TRBJ2-7	.	TRBV5-1	CASSLGGPYEQYF
TRBJ1-4	TRBD1	TRBV6-1	CASSEAVSRGQINEKLFF
TRBJ1-1	.	TRBV3-1/TRBV3-2	CASTRGDTEAFF
TRBJ2-7	.	TRBV28	CASSSDIYEQYF
TRBJ2-2	TRBD1	TRBV6-5	CASSLGTGETGELFF
TRBJ1-4	.	TRBV18	CASSLDSGREKLFF
TRBJ2-2	TRBD2	TRBV19	CASNRGSGGTGELFF
TRBJ1-1	.	TRBV27	CASSSGQKNTEAFF
TRBJ1-2	.	TRBV28	CASRGTRYAGYTF
TRBJ1-1	.	TRBV9	CASTSGVSMNTEAFF
TRBJ2-7	.	TRBV30	CAWSVSGLLVEQYF
TRBJ1-1	.	TRBV29-1	CSITWGVFMNTEAFF
TRBJ2-5	TRBD2	TRBV6-2/TRBV6-3	CASSLAGGPGETQYF
TRBJ2-2	TRBD1	TRBV18	CASSPGTGDTGELFF
TRBJ2-7	TRBD1	TRBV27	CASSSGQGGPYEQYF
TRBJ1-3	.	TRBV2	CASSRQGRGNTIYF
TRBJ2-3	.	TRBV9	CASSSRGQGGSTDTQYF
TRBJ2-1	TRBD2	TRBV20-1	CSASLRGRAYNEQFF
TRBJ1-3	TRBD1	TRBV5-1	CASSSGQTYGNTIYF
TRBJ2-3	TRBD1	TRBV2	CASSWTGGTDTQYF
TRBJ2-6	.	TRBV27	CASSSSPREAGANVLTF
TRBJ2-7	.	TRBV13	CASTLRGTSYEQYF
TRBJ1-2	TRBD1	TRBV29-1	CSVDADREGGYTF
TRBJ1-5	TRBD1	TRBV5-4	CASSTQGANQPQHF
TRBJ2-2	TRBD1	TRBV28	CASKYRDRGTGELFF
TRBJ2-5	TRBD2	TRBV20-1	CSASSGRAGETQYF
TRBJ2-2	TRBD2	TRBV5-4	CASSLRRGGDTGELFF
TRBJ1-2	TRBD1	TRBV7-8	CASSEGQGYGYTF
TRBJ1-2	.	TRBV2	CASRRDMLGYTF
TRBJ2-4	TRBD1	TRBV28	CASSLGTGAVAKNIQYF
TRBJ2-5	TRBD2	TRBV6-2/TRBV6-3	CASSYGLAGAHKETQYF
TRBJ2-2	TRBD2	TRBV7-9	CAISGLAGEFGGELFF
TRBJ2-3	.	TRBV6-1	CASSESGATTDTQYF
TRBJ2-7	.	TRBV27	CASSFKWGVYEQYF
TRBJ1-5	TRBD1	TRBV6-5	CASSFRATGGNQPQHF
TRBJ1-4	TRBD1	TRBV5-6	CASSLQGAVRTNEKLFF
TRBJ2-7	.	TRBV15	CATSSSRVEQYF